The rows below give T cell receptor beta chains drawn from one sample of a study of blood T cell repertoires in COVID-19. Clones were sequenced by immunoSEQ multiplex PCR, and TCRdb holds only the in-frame ones, with some missing. The table includes 100,000 or so clones, around 87% detected once. The specimen sequenced was peripheral blood. The receptors come from a man between 45 and 60 years old with active or convalescent COVID-19. Each CDR3 is given with its conserved first and last residue. Each record gives: CDR3 length, D gene, V gene, J gene, clone size, CDR3 protein, CDR3 DNA. A D gene is named only where the DNA matches it firmly. Not all rows give a size; the values are once, few, many and, for expanded clones, a class.

13	TRBD1	TRBV6-5	TRBJ2-7	.	CASSYYTGGEQYF	TGTGCCAGCAGTTACTACACAGGGGGCGAGCAGTACTTC
15	.	TRBV18	TRBJ2-3	few	CASSPLGGYTDTQYF	TGTGCCAGCTCACCACTCGGCGGCTACACAGATACGCAGTATTTT
16	.	TRBV19	TRBJ2-5	.	CASSIGQGTAGETQYF	TGTGCCAGTAGTATAGGTCAGGGGACCGCCGGGGAGACCCAGTACTTC
14	TRBD1	TRBV6-5	TRBJ2-5	.	CASSYSDRVETQYF	TGTGCCAGCAGTTACTCGGACAGGGTAGAGACCCAGTACTTC
15	.	TRBV7-8	TRBJ1-3	.	CASSLAGGTGNTIYF	TGTGCCAGCAGCTTAGCGGGAGGGACGGGGAACACCATATATTTT
14	TRBD1	TRBV28	TRBJ2-1	.	CASSFRDSTGAQFF	TGTGCCAGCAGTTTTCGGGACAGTACAGGTGCGCAGTTCTTC
17	TRBD1	TRBV6-2/TRBV6-3	TRBJ2-2	.	CASSYRTGGDNTGELFF	TGTGCCAGCAGTTACCGGACAGGGGGCGACAACACCGGGGAGCTGTTTTTT
15	.	TRBV11-2	TRBJ2-3	.	CAGGHPLLHADTQYF	TGTGCCGGCGGACATCCCCTTTTACATGCAGATACGCAGTATTTT
14	.	TRBV6-4	TRBJ2-1	.	CASSSGHSYNEQFF	TGTGCCAGCAGCTCGGGACACTCTTACAATGAGCAGTTCTTC
15	.	TRBV24-1	TRBJ2-5	.	CATSDTLGTQETQYF	TGTGCCACCAGTGATACCCTAGGAACCCAAGAGACCCAGTACTTC
15	.	TRBV27	TRBJ2-5	.	CASSSIRGAGETQYF	TGTGCCAGCAGTTCTATCCGGGGGGCGGGAGAGACCCAGTACTTC
12	.	TRBV3-1/TRBV3-2	TRBJ2-7	.	CASSQELPEQYF	TGTGCCAGCAGCCAAGAACTTCCAGAGCAGTACTTC
16	TRBD1	TRBV10-1	TRBJ2-3	.	CASSEPGQGGTDTQYF	TGCGCCAGCAGTGAGCCGGGACAGGGGGGCACAGATACGCAGTATTTT